The source of this T cell receptor beta chain is a study of T cell responses to AZD1222 COVID-19 vaccine. Notes on the study in general: AZD1222 recipients seropositive at baseline numbered only 5 to 7. In all cases, repertoires were sampled only after the peak T cell response. Unmutated variant regions are reportedly the target of nearly half of TCRs that are spike-specific.

The table came from immunoSEQ multiplex PCR; TCRdb's copy has only in-frame clones and leaves some out. Here the sample spans almost 65,000 clones, roughly 84% being singletons. Note on this clone: The target antigen is unknown.

Trimming pared 0 bases from V and 4 bases from J, leaving 7 bases between. This CDR3 contains 13 residues. CDR1 SGHRS and CDR2 YFSETQ come from the germline V gene. This chain links TRBV5-1 with TRBJ1-2; D might be TRBD1 (5 bases). The receptor was derived from an adult in good health. The sequenced sample was peripheral blood, obtained on day 0 of AZD1222 vaccination. This CDR3 is CASSLGDLYGYTF. CDR3 coding DNA: TGCGCCAGCAGCTTGGGGGACCTCTATGGCTACACCTTC.